What follows are 19 T cell receptor beta chains derived from one specimen sequenced in a study of OX40 agonist ivuxolimab in advanced cancers. Repertoires were generated with immunoSEQ multiplex PCR, while TCRdb's copy carries only in-frame clones and drops some. The table includes approximately 41,000 clones, about 87% detected once. The source material was CD4+ or CD8+ T cells sorted from blood, sampled in a trial of the OX40 agonist ivuxolimab. The origin of the receptors is an adult with an advanced solid tumor such as melanoma, head and neck, liver or kidney cancer.

As concerns this clone: Other nucleotide sequences in the sample specify the same CDR3. The gene calls are TRBV6-6 and TRBJ2-7; either TRBD1 or TRBD2 may fit D (5 bases each). CDR1 is MNHNY and CDR2 is SVGAGI in the germline V gene (reference sequence). Trimming took 0 bases from V and 4 from J, leaving 7 bases between them. CDR3 length equals 13 residues. The CDR3 coding sequence is TGTGCCAGCAGTTACTCGAGGGGTTACGAGCAGTACTTC. As protein: CASSYSRGYEQYF.

The table lists this clone with a few counts. J is TRBJ1-5 and V is TRBV2, with a possible D match to TRBD1 (5 bases). Germline assignment: CDR1 SNHLY and CDR2 FYNNEI. The CDR3 sequence is 13 residues long. Trimming removed 7 bases at V and 5 bases at J, with 12 bases between. CDR3 bases: TGTGCCAGCAAGTTCCAGGGTCATCAGCCCCAGCATTTT. Amino acid sequence: CASKFQGHQPQHF.

V gene TRBV6-5 combines with J gene TRBJ2-7; 9 nucleotides line up with TRBD1. This CDR3 contains 16 residues. Germline assignment: CDR1 MNHEY and CDR2 SVGAGI. V shed 0 bases, J shed 0 bases, and the junction held 3 bases outside the gene matches. CDR3 region: CASSYSRQGVSYEQYF. Here the CDR3 DNA reads TGTGCCAGCAGTTACTCGCGACAGGGGGTCTCCTACGAGCAGTACTTC.

The chain joins TRBV6-4 to TRBJ1-2; 8 nucleotides agree with TRBD1. The CDR3 runs 14 residues. The germline V gene encodes CDR1 MRHNA and CDR2 SNTAGT. The ends lost 6 bases at V and 7 bases at J; junction bases unmatched: 10. CDR3 sequence reads: CASSPQGAVGGYTF. Here the CDR3 DNA reads TGTGCCAGCAGCCCTCAGGGGGCGGTAGGTGGCTACACCTTC.

The gene calls are TRBV7-9 and TRBJ1-1; a weak D match, TRBD1 (6 bases). This CDR3 has 15 residues. Germline V lookup: CDR1 SEHNR, CDR2 FQNEAQ (reference sequence). The V end was cut by 5 bases, the J end by 0 bases, with 13 bases between. The CDR3 protein is CASSPGQLLNTEAFF. The CDR3 bases are TGTGCCAGCAGCCCCGGACAGTTACTGAACACTGAAGCTTTCTTT.

The chain links TRBV18 to TRBJ1-2, with TRBD1 matching 10 bases. CDR3 length equals 16 residues. J lost 4 bases, V lost 6 bases, and 11 bases had no gene match. Germline-derived CDR1 and CDR2 are KGHSH and LQKENI. DNA for the CDR3: TGTGCCAGCTCCCCGCCGACAGGGGGCGTGGGCTATGGCTACACCTTC. Translated: CASSPPTGGVGYGYTF.

This chain connects TRBV5-1 to TRBJ2-5; D gene ambiguous. In germline, CDR1 is SGHRS, CDR2 YFSETQ. Trimming took off 5 bases at V and 2 bases at J, with 10 bases between the two ends. CDR3 length: 13 residues. The CDR3 coding sequence is TGCGCCAGCAGACCTCAGATACAAGAGACCCAGTACTTC. Encoded protein: CASRPQIQETQYF.

The rearrangement joins TRBV19 to TRBJ2-5; 13 nucleotides line up with TRBD2. Germline V CDR1 and CDR2: LNHDA, SQIVND (reference sequence). This CDR3 is 15 amino acids long. Trimming took 8 bases from V and 2 from J; bases not matched to a gene: 5. Written as DNA, the CDR3 is TGTGCCAGTGCGAGACTAGCGGGGGGTCAAGAGACCCAGTACTTC. This translates into CASARLAGGQETQYF.

The gene calls are TRBV2 and TRBJ1-2; no clear D gene. Per germline, CDR1 SNHLY and CDR2 FYNNEI. The CDR3 runs to 12 residues. Trimming removed 2 bases from V and 4 bases from J, with 5 bases in between. Here the CDR3 reads CASSENTYGYTF. CDR3 sequence (DNA): TGTGCCAGCAGTGAAAACACCTATGGCTACACCTTC. The full variable domain, its missing parts supplied by reference TRBV2 and TRBJ1-2, is EPEVTQTPSHQVTQMGQEVILRCVPISNHLYFYWYRQILGQKVEFLVSFYNNEISEKSEIFDDQFSVERPDGSNFTLKIRSTKLEDSAMYFCASSENTYGYTFGSGTRLTVV.

This CDR3 reads CASGLTGVAYEQYF. DNA of the CDR3: TGTGCCAGCGGACTTACAGGGGTGGCCTACGAGCAGTACTTC. The rearrangement joins TRBV28 to TRBJ2-7; TRBD1 agrees at 7 bases. The CDR3 is 14 amino acids. Germline V gene lookup returns CDR1 MDHEN and CDR2 SYDVKM. The trim removed 8 bases at V and 2 bases at J, leaving 9 bases unmatched.

This rearrangement joins TRBV9 to TRBJ2-2, with no clear D. The CDR3 runs to 12 residues. Germline CDR1 and CDR2: SGDLS and YYNGEE. V was shortened by 0 bases and J by 5 bases, with 2 bases between the two germline ends. CDR3 region: CASSVATGELFF. The CDR3 DNA reads as TGTGCCAGCAGCGTAGCTACCGGGGAGCTGTTTTTT.

V gene TRBV6-5 combines with J gene TRBJ2-3; 9 bases match TRBD2. J lost 8 bases, V lost 4 bases, and 13 bases had no gene match. Germline V lookup: CDR1 MNHEY, CDR2 SVGAGI. The CDR3 covers 16 residues. This CDR3 is CASSSSLAGGSVTQYF. DNA of the CDR3: TGTGCCAGCAGTTCCTCCCTGGCGGGAGGGAGTGTTACGCAGTATTTT.

V is TRBV19 and J is TRBJ2-7; a weak D match, TRBD1 (6 bases). CDR1 and CDR2 from the germline V gene are LNHDA and SQIVND (reference sequence). The CDR3 length is 15 residues. V dropped 4 bases and J dropped 4 bases, with 17 bases sitting between them. The CDR3 sequence is CASSTSGTRIYEQYF. The CDR3 DNA follows: TGTGCCAGTAGTACCTCCGGGACACGGATATACGAGCAGTACTTC.

The V gene is TRBV7-2, the J gene TRBJ2-5, with D uncertain. The DNA end is a closer match to TRBJ2-7, so the J assignment may be wrong. Germline V gives CDR1 SGHTA, CDR2 FQGNSA. This CDR3 has 13 residues. CDR3 amino acids: CASSPGPNYEQYF. The CDR3 nucleotides read TGTGCCAGCAGCCCAGGACCCAACTACGAGCAGTACTTC.

This clone appeared once. V and J are TRBV11-3 and TRBJ2-1; 7 positions match TRBD2. CDR1 SGHNT and CDR2 YENEEA come from the germline V gene. The length of the CDR3 is 13 residues. After removal of 5 bases from V and 4 bases from J, the junction contained 2 bases not matched to a gene. The DNA for the CDR3 is TGTGCCAGCAGCCGGGAGGCTTACAATGAGCAGTTCTTC. It encodes CASSREAYNEQFF.

V gene TRBV2 combines with J gene TRBJ2-1; D is possibly TRBD1 or TRBD2 (5 bases each). The V end was cut by 5 bases, the J end by 10 bases, with 6 bases between. This CDR3 is built from 10 residues. Germline CDR1 reads SNHLY; CDR2 reads FYNNEI. CDR3 sequence (DNA): TGTGCCAGCAGTTGGGACGAGCAGTTCTTC. Translating it yields CASSWDEQFF.

CDR3 region: CASSPREGRDTQYF. The CDR3 DNA reads as TGTGCCAGCAGCCCACGGGAGGGCCGGGATACGCAGTATTTT. The rearrangement uses TRBV9 and TRBJ2-3; 8 positions agree with TRBD2. Germline lookup yields CDR1 SGDLS and CDR2 YYNGEE. The V segment lost 4 bases and the J segment 6 bases; nucleotides outside the gene matches: 7. The CDR3 is made up of 14 amino acids. Using reference TRBV9 and TRBJ2-3 for the parts outside the CDR3, the full variable domain is DSGVTQTPKHLITATGQRVTLRCSPRSGDLSVYWYQQSLDQGLQFLIQYYNGEERAKGNILERFSAQQFPDLHSELNLSSLELGDSALYFCASSPREGRDTQYFGPGTRLTVL.

This clone was seen once. The J gene is TRBJ2-5, the V gene TRBV13; TRBD1 agrees at 9 bases. The J call may be in error: the DNA end matches TRBJ2-7 better. CDR1 and CDR2 (germline): PRHDT, FYEKMQ (reference sequence). This CDR3 spans 16 amino acids. The CDR3 loop reads CASSLGTGTGTYEQYF. CDR3 coding DNA: TGTGCCAGCAGCTTAGGAACCGGGACAGGGACCTACGAGCAGTACTTC.

This chain connects TRBV5-1 to TRBJ2-1; 7 nucleotides align to TRBD1. Germline V gives CDR1 SGHRS, CDR2 YFSETQ. CDR3 length equals 15 residues. V lost 0 bases and J lost 5; bases outside the gene matches: 5. In DNA, the CDR3 is TGCGCCAGCAGCTTGGCGGGACAGTCCCACAATGAGCAGTTCTTC. It yields the protein CASSLAGQSHNEQFF.